What follows describes a single TCR beta chain. This clone came up a few times. Its antigen has not been determined. One base away there is no much larger clone; base qualities are not given. The data were taken from a study of OX40 agonist ivuxolimab in advanced cancers. In terms of the full investigation: Ivuxolimab, which targeted the costimulatory receptor OX40 (CD134), was an agonistic, fully human IgG2 monoclonal antibody. Intravenous ivuxolimab was administered to patients every 2 weeks at six dose levels: 0.01, 0.1, 0.3, 1.5, 3 and 10 mg/kg. Of the roughly 54 dose-escalation patients, hepatocellular carcinoma was present in around 20, melanoma in roughly 15, renal cell carcinoma in 9 and head and neck cancer in 9. A male proportion of around 83% and a mean age of roughly 55 years, ranging from about 20 to 80, were recorded for the dose-escalation cohort. Prior anti-PD-1, anti-PD-L1 or anti-CTLA-4 therapy was permitted, and checkpoint inhibitors had been received by around 39% of dose-escalation patients. Partial responses occurred in three dose-escalation patients: two with cutaneous melanoma and one with hepatocellular carcinoma. The point of sequencing TCRbeta in the periphery was to test whether ivuxolimab changed TCR sequence diversity and drove clonal T-cell expansion. The paper covers the monotherapy dose-escalation part of the phase I ivuxolimab trial, which included N = 52 patients. What the research found in general, with its limitations: Low levels of normalized T-cell clonal expansion were also shown by some nonresponding patients. After ivuxolimab, expanded clones were on average more numerous among CD8+ T cells than among CD4+ T cells. The antigen specificity of the clonally expanded peripheral T cells was not determined. Clonal expansion of both CD4+ and CD8+ blood T cells was observed from baseline to week 6 at doses 0.1 to 3.0 mg/kg. In the 0.1-3.0 mg/kg groups, partial responders were among the patients with the lowest normalized peripheral clonal expansion, particularly in CD8+ T cells.

Between the V and J ends, shortened by 3 bases and 1 base respectively, the junction contains 13 bases. In the germline V gene (reference sequence), CDR1 corresponds to LNHDA and CDR2 to SQIVND. The CDR3 covers 16 residues, taking in both the cysteine and the phenylalanine. The only DNA kept is the CDR3, 48 bases in frame from the first base. Genomic DNA was extracted from sorted cells for sequencing of the TCRbeta CDR3 region. TCRbeta CDR3 regions were sequenced using the immunoSEQ Assay. Here the immuneACCESS table is served through TCRdb, limited to in-frame sequences with V and J called. Missing clones are a known gap in these copies; in checked studies unresolved V genes cover under half, and the rest lacks a known reason. The sample table holds roughly 70,000 clones, of which approximately 80% were seen once. The top ten clonotypes cover around 2.1% of the sample. The trial excluded patients who had a history of autoimmune disease or who were on systemic immunosuppression. Peripheral blood for TCR sequencing was collected from all dose cohorts at baseline, on cycle 4 day 1, and on cycle 7 day 1. Samples were obtained from an open-label, multicenter, first-in-human phase I dose-escalation trial of ivuxolimab. Adults with locally advanced or metastatic melanoma, renal cell, hepatocellular, or head and neck squamous cell carcinoma were enrolled in the trial. Before TCR sequencing, CD4+ T cells and CD8+ T cells from peripheral blood were sorted into separate populations.

The material was CD4+ or CD8+ T cells sorted from blood, obtained in a trial of the OX40 agonist ivuxolimab. This receptor chain uses TRBV19 and TRBJ2-4, with the D gene not confidently named. This TCR was sampled from an adult with an advanced solid tumor such as melanoma, head and neck, liver or kidney cancer. At the DNA level, the sequence is TGTGCCAGTAGTATGGCCAGCCCGTCGGCCAAAAACATTCAGTACTTC. Its protein is CASSMASPSAKNIQYF.